The sequence of this T cell receptor (beta chain) was determined in a study of long-term antiretroviral therapy in people with HIV. V lost 1 base to trimming and J lost 0 bases, with 4 bases between them. The CDR3 extends over 13 amino acids. The V gene's germline CDR1 is GTSNPN and CDR2 SVGIG (reference sequence). Every donor had one or more pre-ART and two or more post-ART PBMC samples. Participants with HIV, all of them, were treated in the United States. About this clone itself: Antigen specificity is unknown.

Sequencing used immunoSEQ v3.0 at survey level. Libraries were prepared by immunoSEQ multiplex PCR; TCRdb keeps only in-frame clonotypes and omits some of them. Found here are 24,000 or so clones, approximately 80% of them singletons; the top ten hold roughly 15%. The study, taken as a whole, reports: Even long-term ART left TRB diversity below transplant donor controls, despite gains. HIV repertoires covered narrower CDR3 length ranges than controls did.

V and J are TRBV30 and TRBJ1-5, with D unresolved. This clonotype originated in a man aged 30 to 45 with HIV. The sequenced sample was unsorted PBMCs, obtained just over 4.2 years after starting antiretroviral therapy. The CDR3, as DNA: TGTGCCTGGAGTGCTGATAGCAATCAGCCCCAGCATTTT. This translates into CAWSADSNQPQHF.